The T cell receptor beta chain described here comes from a study of T cell responses to AZD1222 COVID-19 vaccine. The overall study: Pooling of second doses given at about 4 or about 12 weeks was done. Overall study results and limits: Researchers report vaccine-associated CD4 TCRs spanning spike, with dominance at 160-218 and 743-854. Possibly, clonal diversity was underestimated; donors were largely white British and included more females.

A note on this clone: Its antigen remains unidentified.

In germline, CDR1 is GTSNPN, CDR2 SVGIG (reference sequence). The CDR3 is made up of 12 amino acids. Trimming took 3 bases from V and 8 from J, leaving 11 bases between them. The data were produced by immunoSEQ multiplex PCR, yet TCRdb's version contains in-frame clones alone and is incomplete. The repertoire holds about 100,000 clones, with roughly nine tenths as singletons. The chain employs TRBV30 and TRBJ2-1; maybe TRBD1 (6 bases). The receptor was derived from an adult in good health. Material: peripheral blood, obtained on day 0 of AZD1222 vaccination. This CDR3 reads CAWREDRDEQFF. The DNA of the CDR3 is TGTGCCTGGAGGGAGGACAGAGATGAGCAGTTCTTC.